This is a list of T cell receptor beta chains from one sample in a study of regulatory T cells in long-lasting Graves disease. TCRdb reanalysed the multiplex PCR reads using MiXCR and keeps one entry per CDR3 protein. Among around 400,000 distinct CDR3 sequences listed, roughly 15% were seen once. These data also formed part of another study, on T cells in Graves' hyperthyroidism and ophthalmopathy.

The material was peripheral blood mononuclear cells (PBMCs), obtained at new diagnosis, from a patient treated with antithyroid drugs. Source of these receptors: a woman between 40 and 55 years old with Graves disease. CDR3s include the opening cysteine and the closing phenylalanine or tryptophan. The D gene is left open where the match is weak. The listing skips clone size in some rows; elsewhere it reads once, few, many or a size class.

size	V	J	D	CDR3	DNA
many	TRBV27	TRBJ2-1	-	CASSLSLRPRSSYNEQFF	TGTGCCAGCAGTTTATCCCTCCGACCGCGGAGCTCCTACAATGAGCAGTTCTTC
few	TRBV20-1	TRBJ2-5	TRBD1	CSADARQGARETQYF	TGCAGTGCTGACGCCCGACAGGGGGCGCGGGAGACCCAGTACTTC
many	TRBV11-1	TRBJ2-7	-	CASSVRDDYEQYF	TGTGCCAGCAGTGTGCGGGACGACTACGAGCAGTACTTC
many	TRBV25-1	TRBJ2-3	-	CASSEPGAGADTQYF	TGTGCCAGCAGTGAACCTGGGGCAGGGGCAGATACGCAGTATTTT
many	TRBV12-5	TRBJ2-5	-	CASGFGPGETQYF	TGTGCTAGTGGTTTTGGACCCGGTGAGACCCAGTACTTC
many	TRBV18	TRBJ2-1	TRBD1	CASSGTGGNEQFF	TGTGCCAGCTCAGGGACAGGGGGCAATGAGCAGTTCTTC
-	TRBV3-1	TRBJ2-5	-	CASSSRGAKETQYF	TGTGCCAGCAGCTCCCGGGGGGCGAAGGAGACCCAGTACTTC
few	TRBV6-1	TRBJ2-1	TRBD1	CASSSGQGGNEQFF	TGTGCCAGCAGCTCGGGACAGGGAGGCAATGAGCAGTTCTTC
few	TRBV5-1	TRBJ2-1	TRBD2	CASSAGTSGVNEQFF	TGCGCCAGCAGCGCGGGGACTAGCGGGGTCAATGAGCAGTTCTTC
many	TRBV14	TRBJ2-1	-	CASSQDIGRPSSYNEQFF	TGTGCCAGCAGCCAAGATATAGGCCGACCGAGCTCCTACAATGAGCAGTTCTTC
-	TRBV20-1	TRBJ1-2	-	CSARGTEDYGYTF	TGCAGTGCTAGAGGCACAGAAGACTATGGCTACACCTTC
many	TRBV11-1	TRBJ2-1	-	CASSSDWLYNEQFF	TGTGCCAGCAGTTCGGACTGGCTATACAATGAGCAGTTCTTC
-	TRBV20-1	TRBJ1-5	TRBD1	CSAITDRGLGQPQHF	TGCAGTGCTATAACGGACAGGGGGCTAGGTCAGCCCCAGCATTTT
many	TRBV2	TRBJ2-3	-	CASRMTTSSTDTQYF	TGTGCCAGCAGAATGACTACCTCCTCCACAGATACGCAGTATTTT
many	TRBV12-3/TRBV12-4	TRBJ2-7	TRBD1	CASSQKWGQGWDKQYF	TGTGCCAGCAGTCAAAAATGGGGACAGGGTTGGGATAAGCAGTACTTC
many	TRBV5-1	TRBJ2-3	TRBD1	CASSSGTGTDTQYF	TGCGCCAGCAGCTCGGGGACAGGCACAGATACGCAGTATTTT
few	TRBV4-1	TRBJ1-6	-	CASSQEGGQSPLHF	TGCGCCAGCAGCCAAGAAGGGGGGCAGTCACCCCTCCACTTT
many	TRBV7-2	TRBJ2-7	-	CASSWGGLGYEQYF	TGTGCCAGCAGTTGGGGTGGGTTAGGGTACGAGCAGTACTTC
few	TRBV30	TRBJ1-6	-	CAWSVYRTGSPLHF	TGTGCCTGGAGTGTATACAGGACCGGTTCACCCCTCCACTTT
few	TRBV19	TRBJ1-5	-	CASVSQGNQPQHF	TGTGCCAGTGTCTCTCAGGGCAATCAGCCCCAGCATTTT
-	TRBV27	TRBJ2-1	TRBD2	CASSTGPGLAEEQFF	TGTGCCAGCAGTACGGGCCCGGGACTAGCGGAAGAGCAGTTCTTC
few	TRBV29-1	TRBJ2-1	TRBD2	CSVEITAGFYNEQFF	TGCAGCGTTGAGATAACAGCGGGATTTTACAATGAGCAGTTCTTC
many	TRBV29-1	TRBJ2-7	-	CSAISGSTSYEQYF	TGCAGCGCCATTAGCGGTTCGACCTCCTACGAGCAGTACTTC
many	TRBV11-2	TRBJ2-1	-	CASSPIPEGYNEQFF	TGTGCCAGCAGCCCAATCCCAGAGGGTTACAATGAGCAGTTCTTC
-	TRBV29-1	TRBJ1-2	-	CSARTGGGYTF	TGCAGCGCCCGAACAGGAGGGGGCTACACCTTC
few	TRBV25-1	TRBJ1-6	-	CASSDDLWRYNSPLHF	TGTGCCAGCAGTGATGATCTTTGGAGATATAATTCACCCCTCCACTTT
many	TRBV20-1	TRBJ1-1	-	CSARDGTTGEAFF	TGCAGTGCTAGAGATGGGACCACGGGTGAAGCTTTCTTT
-	TRBV4-3	TRBJ2-7	-	CASSQEPGTYEQYF	TGCGCCAGCAGCCAAGAACCCGGGACCTACGAGCAGTACTTC
many	TRBV28	TRBJ1-1	-	CASRKNTEAFF	TGTGCCAGCAGAAAGAACACTGAAGCTTTCTTT
few	TRBV18	TRBJ1-1	-	CASHRAVNTEAFF	TGTGCCAGCCACCGGGCCGTGAACACTGAAGCTTTCTTT
few	TRBV20-1	TRBJ1-5	-	CSAVRYSNQPQHF	TGCAGTGCTGTGCGATATAGCAATCAGCCCCAGCATTTT
-	TRBV20-1	TRBJ2-2	-	CSARGQGPTAGELFF	TGCAGTGCTAGGGGGCAGGGGCCTACGGCCGGGGAGCTGTTTTTT
few	TRBV19	TRBJ2-1	TRBD2	CASSMGGWGLSYNEQFF	TGTGCCAGTAGTATGGGGGGGTGGGGCCTTTCGTACAATGAGCAGTTCTTC
few	TRBV20-1	TRBJ2-7	-	CSASRDSFEQYF	TGCAGTGCTAGTCGAGACAGTTTCGAGCAGTACTTC
-	TRBV5-6	TRBJ2-2	-	CASSRDRRNTGELFF	TGTGCCAGCAGCCGCGACAGGAGAAACACCGGGGAGCTGTTTTTT
many	TRBV25-1	TRBJ1-2	-	CASSSTIDRSPGYGYTF	TGTGCCAGCAGTTCAACCATCGACAGATCCCCGGGCTATGGCTACACCTTC
many	TRBV28	TRBJ2-7	-	CASSPGLGPYEQYF	TGTGCCAGCAGTCCTGGACTCGGGCCTTACGAGCAGTACTTC
few	TRBV7-7	TRBJ2-3	-	CASSSPGSISTDTQYF	TGTGCTAGCAGCTCCCCAGGAAGCATTAGCACAGATACGCAGTATTTT
many	TRBV7-9	TRBJ2-1	TRBD2	CASSPGTSDIFTENNEQFF	TGTGCCAGCAGCCCAGGGACTAGCGATATCTTCACCGAGAACAATGAGCAGTTCTTC
many	TRBV7-9	TRBJ2-1	TRBD1	CASSPPTGDRYNEQFF	TGTGCCAGCAGCCCCCCGACAGGGGACAGGTACAATGAGCAGTTCTTC
-	TRBV5-1	TRBJ2-5	TRBD2	CASSPGLAPQETQYF	TGCGCCAGCAGCCCGGGACTAGCCCCTCAAGAGACCCAGTACTTC
many	TRBV5-1	TRBJ2-7	-	CASSISMGPGYEQYF	TGCGCCAGCAGCATCTCGATGGGTCCCGGCTACGAGCAGTACTTC
many	TRBV12-3/TRBV12-4	TRBJ2-2	TRBD2	CASSSASGWLAGGPRVGELFF	TGTGCCAGCAGTTCCGCCTCAGGGTGGTTAGCGGGAGGGCCAAGGGTCGGGGAGCTGTTTTTT